Sequencing of this T cell receptor beta chain was carried out in a study of read filtering for tumor transcriptome and immune sequencing. In the study overall: The cohort had some 16 men and over eleven women aged roughly 47 to 80, mean roughly 66 years.

Study conclusions and caveats: The CD138-negative fraction was mixed bone marrow immune cells, not pure T cells. Even smaller IR-seq throughput identified most shared clonotypes.

J gave up 2 bases and V 9 bases, and 10 bases lay outside the gene matches. Germline V gene sequence: CDR1 SGHNT, CDR2 YYREEE (reference sequence). This CDR3 is built from 14 residues. This library used about 360 ng RNA and molecular barcoded adaptors spanning alpha/delta and beta/gamma chains. In TCRdb, the reads were re-called with MiXCR into one record per CDR3 protein. The data show around 41,000 distinct CDR3 sequences, roughly 12% seen once. This clonotype was observed many times. The antigen is undetermined. The chain combines TRBV5-4 with TRBJ2-7, with 8 bases lining up with TRBD2. This TCR was recovered from a donor aged 40 or over with multiple myeloma. Input material: a population of CD138-negative cells sorted from bone marrow. The CDR3 region has the DNA TGTGCCACCTTCAAGCGGGGGACAACCTACGAGCAGTACTTC. It encodes CATFKRGTTYEQYF.